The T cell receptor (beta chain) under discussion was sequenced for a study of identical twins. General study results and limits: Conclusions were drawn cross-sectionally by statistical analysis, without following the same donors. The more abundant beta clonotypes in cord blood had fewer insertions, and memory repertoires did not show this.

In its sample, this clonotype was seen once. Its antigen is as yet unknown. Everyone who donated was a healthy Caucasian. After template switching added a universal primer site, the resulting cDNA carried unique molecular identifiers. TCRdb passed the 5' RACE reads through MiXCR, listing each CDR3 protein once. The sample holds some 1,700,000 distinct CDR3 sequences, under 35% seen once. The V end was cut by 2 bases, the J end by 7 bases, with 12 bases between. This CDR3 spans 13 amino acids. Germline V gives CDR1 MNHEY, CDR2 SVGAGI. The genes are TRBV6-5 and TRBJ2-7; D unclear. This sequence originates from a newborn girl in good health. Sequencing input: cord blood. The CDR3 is CASSYQSYNEQYF. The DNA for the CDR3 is TGTGCCAGCAGTTACCAGTCCTACAATGAGCAGTACTTC.